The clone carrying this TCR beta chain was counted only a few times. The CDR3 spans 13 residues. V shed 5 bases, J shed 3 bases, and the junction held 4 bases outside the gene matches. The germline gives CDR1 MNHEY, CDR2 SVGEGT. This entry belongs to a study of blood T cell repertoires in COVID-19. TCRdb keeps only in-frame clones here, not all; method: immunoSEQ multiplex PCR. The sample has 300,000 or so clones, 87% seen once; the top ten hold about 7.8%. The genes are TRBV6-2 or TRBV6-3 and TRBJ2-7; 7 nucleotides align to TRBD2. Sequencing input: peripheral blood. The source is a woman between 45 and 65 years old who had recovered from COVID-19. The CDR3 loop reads CASSSGIGYEQYF. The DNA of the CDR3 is TGTGCCAGCAGTAGCGGGATAGGCTACGAGCAGTACTTC.